This T cell receptor beta chain derives from a study of T cells in Graves' hyperthyroidism and ophthalmopathy. Notes on the study in general: Ophthalmopathy was distinguished from stable hyperthyroidism by 13 V-J signatures.

This clonotype occurred many times. The antigen remains unidentified. Germline CDR1 SGHTA, CDR2 FQGNSA. CDR3 length equals 14 residues. The J segment lost 4 bases and the V segment lost 5 bases, leaving 7 bases of the junction unmatched. Absence of ophthalmopathy progression within 18 months defined stable Graves' hyperthyroidism. The hyperthyroidism was newly diagnosed and had lasted under 2 months; the patients were aged 18 to 65. The study based diagnoses on clinical symptoms, serum thyroxine and TRAb, thyroid ultrasound and orbital computed tomography. Amplification targeted TCR beta CDR3 regions from RNA transcripts. The HTBI primer set served for first-round RT-PCR of the TCR CDR3. TCRdb recomputed calls from the multiplex PCR reads with MiXCR, one row per CDR3 protein. The sample shows under 450,000 distinct CDR3 sequences, roughly 14% of them seen only once.

The sequence was obtained from a woman aged 18-29 years with Graves' hyperthyroidism. Sequenced input: blood. The gene calls are TRBV7-2 and TRBJ1-1; 7 bases agree with TRBD1. The CDR3 sequence is CASSPPGTVTEAFF. CDR3 in DNA: TGTGCCAGCAGCCCCCCAGGGACAGTCACTGAAGCTTTCTTT.